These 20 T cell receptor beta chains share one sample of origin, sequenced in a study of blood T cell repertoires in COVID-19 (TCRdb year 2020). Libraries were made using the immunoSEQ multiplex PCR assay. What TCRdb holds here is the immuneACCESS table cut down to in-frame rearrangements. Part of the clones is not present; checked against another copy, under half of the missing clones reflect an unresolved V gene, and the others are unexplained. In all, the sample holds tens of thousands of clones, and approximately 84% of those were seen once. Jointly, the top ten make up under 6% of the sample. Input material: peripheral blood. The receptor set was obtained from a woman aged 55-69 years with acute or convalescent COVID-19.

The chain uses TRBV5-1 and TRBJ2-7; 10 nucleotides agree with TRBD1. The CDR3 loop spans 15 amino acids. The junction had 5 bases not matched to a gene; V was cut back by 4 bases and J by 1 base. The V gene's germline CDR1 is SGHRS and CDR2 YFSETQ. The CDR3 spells CASSGTGDRSYEQYF. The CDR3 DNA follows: TGCGCCAGCAGCGGGACAGGGGACCGTTCCTACGAGCAGTACTTC.

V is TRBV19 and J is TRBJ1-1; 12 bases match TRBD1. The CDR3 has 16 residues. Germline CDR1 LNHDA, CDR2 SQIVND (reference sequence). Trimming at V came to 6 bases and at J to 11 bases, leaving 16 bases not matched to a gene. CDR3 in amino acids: CASSRGRDRGLGLAFF. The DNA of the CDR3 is TGTGCCAGTAGCCGCGGCCGGGACAGGGGGCTTGGTCTGGCTTTCTTT. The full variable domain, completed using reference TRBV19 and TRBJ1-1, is DGGITQSPKYLFRKEGQNVTLSCEQNLNHDAMYWYRQDPGQGLRLIYYSQIVNDFQKGDIAEGYSVSREKKESFPLTVTSAQKNPTAFYLCASSRGRDRGLGLAFFGQGTRLTVV.

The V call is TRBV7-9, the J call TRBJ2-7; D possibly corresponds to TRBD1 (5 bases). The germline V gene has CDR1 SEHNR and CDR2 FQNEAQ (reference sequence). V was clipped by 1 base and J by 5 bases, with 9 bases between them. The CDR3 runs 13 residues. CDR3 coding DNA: TGTGCCAGCAGCTTAGGACAGCACCACGAGCAGTACTTC. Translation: CASSLGQHHEQYF. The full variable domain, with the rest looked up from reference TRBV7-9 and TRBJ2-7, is DTGVSQNPRHKITKRGQNVTFRCDPISEHNRLYWYRQTLGQGPEFLTYFQNEAQLEKSRLLSDRFSAERPKGSFSTLEIQRTEQGDSAMYLCASSLGQHHEQYFGPGTRLTVT.

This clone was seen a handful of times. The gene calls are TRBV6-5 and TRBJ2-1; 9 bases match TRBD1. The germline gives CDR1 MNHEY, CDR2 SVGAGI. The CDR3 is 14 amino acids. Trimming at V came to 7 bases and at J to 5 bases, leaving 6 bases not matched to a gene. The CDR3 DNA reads TGTGCCAGCAAAAGGACAGGGGAAAACAATGAGCAGTTCTTC. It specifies CASKRTGENNEQFF.

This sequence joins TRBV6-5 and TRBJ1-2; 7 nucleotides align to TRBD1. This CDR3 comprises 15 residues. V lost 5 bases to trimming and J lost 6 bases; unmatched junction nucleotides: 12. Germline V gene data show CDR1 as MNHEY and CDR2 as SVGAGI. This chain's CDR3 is CASSTPNRGEDGYTF. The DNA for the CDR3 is TGTGCCAGCAGTACCCCGAACAGGGGAGAGGATGGCTACACCTTC.

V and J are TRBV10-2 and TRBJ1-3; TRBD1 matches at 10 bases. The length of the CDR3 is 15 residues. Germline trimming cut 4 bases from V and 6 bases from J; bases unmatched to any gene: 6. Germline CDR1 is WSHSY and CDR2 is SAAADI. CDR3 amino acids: CASSGDRGDQNTIYF. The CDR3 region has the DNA TGCGCCAGCAGTGGGGACAGGGGTGACCAAAACACCATATATTTT.

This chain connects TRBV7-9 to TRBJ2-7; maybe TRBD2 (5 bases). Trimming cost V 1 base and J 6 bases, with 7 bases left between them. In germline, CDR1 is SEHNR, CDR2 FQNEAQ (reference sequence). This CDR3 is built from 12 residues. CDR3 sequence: CASSLGGVEQYF. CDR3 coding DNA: TGTGCCAGCAGCTTAGGGGGAGTCGAGCAGTACTTC. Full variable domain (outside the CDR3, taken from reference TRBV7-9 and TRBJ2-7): DTGVSQNPRHKITKRGQNVTFRCDPISEHNRLYWYRQTLGQGPEFLTYFQNEAQLEKSRLLSDRFSAERPKGSFSTLEIQRTEQGDSAMYLCASSLGGVEQYFGPGTRLTVT.

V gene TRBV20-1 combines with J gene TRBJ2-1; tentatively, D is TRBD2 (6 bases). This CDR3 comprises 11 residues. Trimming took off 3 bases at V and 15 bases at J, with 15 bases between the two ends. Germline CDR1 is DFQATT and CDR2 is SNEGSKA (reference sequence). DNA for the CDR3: TGCAGTGCTAGTCACGCGGGATCCCGGTTCTTC. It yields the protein CSASHAGSRFF.

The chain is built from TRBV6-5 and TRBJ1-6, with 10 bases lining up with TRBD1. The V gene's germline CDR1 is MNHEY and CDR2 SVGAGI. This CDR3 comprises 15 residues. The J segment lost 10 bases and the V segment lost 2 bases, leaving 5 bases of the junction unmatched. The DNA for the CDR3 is TGTGCCAGCAGTTACGGGGACAGGGGCAAATCACCCCTCCACTTT. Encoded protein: CASSYGDRGKSPLHF.

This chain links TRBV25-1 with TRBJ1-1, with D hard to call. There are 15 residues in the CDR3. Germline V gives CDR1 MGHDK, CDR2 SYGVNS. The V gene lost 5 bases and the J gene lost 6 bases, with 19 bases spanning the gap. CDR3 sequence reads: CASSQAGEPLSEAFF. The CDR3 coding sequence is TGTGCCAGCAGTCAAGCCGGGGAACCCCTCTCTGAAGCTTTCTTT.

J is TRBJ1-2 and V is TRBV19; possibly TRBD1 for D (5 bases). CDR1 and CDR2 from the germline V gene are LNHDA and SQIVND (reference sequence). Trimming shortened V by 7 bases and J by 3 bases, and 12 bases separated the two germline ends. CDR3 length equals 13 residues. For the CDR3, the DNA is TGTGCCAGTACCGGTCTAGGGGACTATGGCTACACCTTC. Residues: CASTGLGDYGYTF.

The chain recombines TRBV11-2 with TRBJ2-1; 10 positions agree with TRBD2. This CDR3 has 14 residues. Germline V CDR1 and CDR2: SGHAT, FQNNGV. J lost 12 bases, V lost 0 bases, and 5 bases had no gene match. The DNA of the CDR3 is TGTGCCAGCAGCTTAGAGGCTAGCGGGGGCCCGCAGTTCTTC. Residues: CASSLEASGGPQFF.

The CDR3 sequence: CASSPGTSGSSEQYF. CDR3 coding DNA: TGCGCCAGCAGCCCCGGGACTAGCGGGTCTAGCGAGCAGTACTTC. The V and J genes are TRBV5-1 and TRBJ2-7, with 12 bases matching TRBD2. The CDR3 sequence is 15 residues long. The germline CDR1 and CDR2 sequences are SGHRS and YFSETQ. Losses at the gene ends were 4 bases for V and 6 bases for J; bases not matched to a gene: 8.

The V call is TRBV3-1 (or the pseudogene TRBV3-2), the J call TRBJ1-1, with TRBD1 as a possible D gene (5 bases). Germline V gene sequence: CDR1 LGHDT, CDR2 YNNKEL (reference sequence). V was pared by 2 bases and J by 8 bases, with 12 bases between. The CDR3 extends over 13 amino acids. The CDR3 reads CASSQPPQGEAFF. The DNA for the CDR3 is TGTGCCAGCAGCCAACCCCCCCAGGGAGAAGCTTTCTTT.

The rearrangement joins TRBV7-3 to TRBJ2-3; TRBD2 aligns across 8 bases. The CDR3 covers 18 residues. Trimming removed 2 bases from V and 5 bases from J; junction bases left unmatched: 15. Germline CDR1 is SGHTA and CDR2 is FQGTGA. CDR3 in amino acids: CASSLVVLAGYRGDTQYF. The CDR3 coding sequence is TGTGCCAGCAGCTTAGTGGTCTTAGCGGGGTATAGGGGAGATACGCAGTATTTT. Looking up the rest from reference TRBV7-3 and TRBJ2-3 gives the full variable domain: GAGVSQTPSNKVTEKGKYVELRCDPISGHTALYWYRQSLGQGPEFLIYFQGTGAADDSGLPNDRFFAVRPEGSVSTLKIQRTERGDSAVYLCASSLVVLAGYRGDTQYFGPGTRLTVL.

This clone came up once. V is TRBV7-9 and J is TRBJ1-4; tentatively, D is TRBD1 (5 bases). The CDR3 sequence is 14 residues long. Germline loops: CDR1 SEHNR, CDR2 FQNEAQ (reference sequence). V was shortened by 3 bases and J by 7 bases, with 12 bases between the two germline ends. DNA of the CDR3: TGTGCCAGCAGCTTTGGGGGAGGAGGTGAAAAACTGTTTTTT. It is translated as CASSFGGGGEKLFF.

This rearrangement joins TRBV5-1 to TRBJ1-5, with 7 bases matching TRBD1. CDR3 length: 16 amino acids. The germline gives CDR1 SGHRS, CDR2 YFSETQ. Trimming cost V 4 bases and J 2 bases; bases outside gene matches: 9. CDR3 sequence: CASSPIGGQGNQPQHF. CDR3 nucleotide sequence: TGCGCCAGCAGCCCGATAGGTGGACAGGGCAATCAGCCCCAGCATTTT. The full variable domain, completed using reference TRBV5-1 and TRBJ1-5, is KAGVTQTPRYLIKTRGQQVTLSCSPISGHRSVSWYQQTPGQGLQFLFEYFSETQRNKGNFPGRFSGRQFSNSRSEMNVSTLELGDSALYLCASSPIGGQGNQPQHFGDGTRLSIL.

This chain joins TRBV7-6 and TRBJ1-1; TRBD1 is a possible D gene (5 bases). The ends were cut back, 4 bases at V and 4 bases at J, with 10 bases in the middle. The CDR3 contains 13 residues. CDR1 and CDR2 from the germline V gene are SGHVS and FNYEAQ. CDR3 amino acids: CASSSFGGTEAFF. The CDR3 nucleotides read TGTGCCAGCAGCTCTTTCGGGGGCACTGAAGCTTTCTTT.

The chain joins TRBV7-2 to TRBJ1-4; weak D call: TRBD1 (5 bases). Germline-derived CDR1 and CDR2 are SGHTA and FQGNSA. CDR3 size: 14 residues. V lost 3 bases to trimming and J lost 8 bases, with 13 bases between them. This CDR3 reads CASSFGGFGEKLFF. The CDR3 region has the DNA TGTGCCAGCAGCTTTGGGGGGTTTGGCGAAAAACTGTTTTTT.

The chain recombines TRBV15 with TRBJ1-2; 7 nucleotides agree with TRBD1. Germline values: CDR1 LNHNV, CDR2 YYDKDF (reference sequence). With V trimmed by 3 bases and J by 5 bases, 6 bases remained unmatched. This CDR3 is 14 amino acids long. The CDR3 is CATSSRGTAYGYTF. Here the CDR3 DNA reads TGTGCCACCAGCAGCAGAGGGACAGCTTATGGCTACACCTTC.